The clone carrying this T cell receptor (beta chain) was seen many times. What it recognizes is unknown. TCR beta libraries were made by quantitative 5'-RACE with molecular barcodes. TCRdb ran MiXCR on the 5' RACE reads and lists one entry per CDR3 protein. The table has 270,000 or so distinct CDR3 sequences, about a sixth seen once. These data belong to a study of CD8 T cells in ankylosing spondylitis. The CDR3 runs 14 residues. Germline-derived CDR1 and CDR2 are MGHDK and SYGVNS. The V segment lost 7 bases and the J segment 1 base; nucleotides outside the gene matches: 5. Whole-study findings and limits: Eight or nine highly homologous variants made up a TCR beta motif that seemed to typify ankylosing spondylitis blood. According to the report, clones linked to the disease were significantly enriched in matched synovial fluid samples taken from ankylosing spondylitis patients.

The chain joins TRBV25-1 to TRBJ2-3, with 7 bases lining up with TRBD2. The clonotype was recovered from a male donor with ankylosing spondylitis or in good health (not recorded which). The sample taken for sequencing was blood, either unsorted or a sorted T cell fraction (not recorded which). Here the CDR3 reads CASKRAGGTDTQYF. The CDR3 DNA reads TGTGCCAGCAAGAGGGCGGGAGGCACAGATACGCAGTATTTT.